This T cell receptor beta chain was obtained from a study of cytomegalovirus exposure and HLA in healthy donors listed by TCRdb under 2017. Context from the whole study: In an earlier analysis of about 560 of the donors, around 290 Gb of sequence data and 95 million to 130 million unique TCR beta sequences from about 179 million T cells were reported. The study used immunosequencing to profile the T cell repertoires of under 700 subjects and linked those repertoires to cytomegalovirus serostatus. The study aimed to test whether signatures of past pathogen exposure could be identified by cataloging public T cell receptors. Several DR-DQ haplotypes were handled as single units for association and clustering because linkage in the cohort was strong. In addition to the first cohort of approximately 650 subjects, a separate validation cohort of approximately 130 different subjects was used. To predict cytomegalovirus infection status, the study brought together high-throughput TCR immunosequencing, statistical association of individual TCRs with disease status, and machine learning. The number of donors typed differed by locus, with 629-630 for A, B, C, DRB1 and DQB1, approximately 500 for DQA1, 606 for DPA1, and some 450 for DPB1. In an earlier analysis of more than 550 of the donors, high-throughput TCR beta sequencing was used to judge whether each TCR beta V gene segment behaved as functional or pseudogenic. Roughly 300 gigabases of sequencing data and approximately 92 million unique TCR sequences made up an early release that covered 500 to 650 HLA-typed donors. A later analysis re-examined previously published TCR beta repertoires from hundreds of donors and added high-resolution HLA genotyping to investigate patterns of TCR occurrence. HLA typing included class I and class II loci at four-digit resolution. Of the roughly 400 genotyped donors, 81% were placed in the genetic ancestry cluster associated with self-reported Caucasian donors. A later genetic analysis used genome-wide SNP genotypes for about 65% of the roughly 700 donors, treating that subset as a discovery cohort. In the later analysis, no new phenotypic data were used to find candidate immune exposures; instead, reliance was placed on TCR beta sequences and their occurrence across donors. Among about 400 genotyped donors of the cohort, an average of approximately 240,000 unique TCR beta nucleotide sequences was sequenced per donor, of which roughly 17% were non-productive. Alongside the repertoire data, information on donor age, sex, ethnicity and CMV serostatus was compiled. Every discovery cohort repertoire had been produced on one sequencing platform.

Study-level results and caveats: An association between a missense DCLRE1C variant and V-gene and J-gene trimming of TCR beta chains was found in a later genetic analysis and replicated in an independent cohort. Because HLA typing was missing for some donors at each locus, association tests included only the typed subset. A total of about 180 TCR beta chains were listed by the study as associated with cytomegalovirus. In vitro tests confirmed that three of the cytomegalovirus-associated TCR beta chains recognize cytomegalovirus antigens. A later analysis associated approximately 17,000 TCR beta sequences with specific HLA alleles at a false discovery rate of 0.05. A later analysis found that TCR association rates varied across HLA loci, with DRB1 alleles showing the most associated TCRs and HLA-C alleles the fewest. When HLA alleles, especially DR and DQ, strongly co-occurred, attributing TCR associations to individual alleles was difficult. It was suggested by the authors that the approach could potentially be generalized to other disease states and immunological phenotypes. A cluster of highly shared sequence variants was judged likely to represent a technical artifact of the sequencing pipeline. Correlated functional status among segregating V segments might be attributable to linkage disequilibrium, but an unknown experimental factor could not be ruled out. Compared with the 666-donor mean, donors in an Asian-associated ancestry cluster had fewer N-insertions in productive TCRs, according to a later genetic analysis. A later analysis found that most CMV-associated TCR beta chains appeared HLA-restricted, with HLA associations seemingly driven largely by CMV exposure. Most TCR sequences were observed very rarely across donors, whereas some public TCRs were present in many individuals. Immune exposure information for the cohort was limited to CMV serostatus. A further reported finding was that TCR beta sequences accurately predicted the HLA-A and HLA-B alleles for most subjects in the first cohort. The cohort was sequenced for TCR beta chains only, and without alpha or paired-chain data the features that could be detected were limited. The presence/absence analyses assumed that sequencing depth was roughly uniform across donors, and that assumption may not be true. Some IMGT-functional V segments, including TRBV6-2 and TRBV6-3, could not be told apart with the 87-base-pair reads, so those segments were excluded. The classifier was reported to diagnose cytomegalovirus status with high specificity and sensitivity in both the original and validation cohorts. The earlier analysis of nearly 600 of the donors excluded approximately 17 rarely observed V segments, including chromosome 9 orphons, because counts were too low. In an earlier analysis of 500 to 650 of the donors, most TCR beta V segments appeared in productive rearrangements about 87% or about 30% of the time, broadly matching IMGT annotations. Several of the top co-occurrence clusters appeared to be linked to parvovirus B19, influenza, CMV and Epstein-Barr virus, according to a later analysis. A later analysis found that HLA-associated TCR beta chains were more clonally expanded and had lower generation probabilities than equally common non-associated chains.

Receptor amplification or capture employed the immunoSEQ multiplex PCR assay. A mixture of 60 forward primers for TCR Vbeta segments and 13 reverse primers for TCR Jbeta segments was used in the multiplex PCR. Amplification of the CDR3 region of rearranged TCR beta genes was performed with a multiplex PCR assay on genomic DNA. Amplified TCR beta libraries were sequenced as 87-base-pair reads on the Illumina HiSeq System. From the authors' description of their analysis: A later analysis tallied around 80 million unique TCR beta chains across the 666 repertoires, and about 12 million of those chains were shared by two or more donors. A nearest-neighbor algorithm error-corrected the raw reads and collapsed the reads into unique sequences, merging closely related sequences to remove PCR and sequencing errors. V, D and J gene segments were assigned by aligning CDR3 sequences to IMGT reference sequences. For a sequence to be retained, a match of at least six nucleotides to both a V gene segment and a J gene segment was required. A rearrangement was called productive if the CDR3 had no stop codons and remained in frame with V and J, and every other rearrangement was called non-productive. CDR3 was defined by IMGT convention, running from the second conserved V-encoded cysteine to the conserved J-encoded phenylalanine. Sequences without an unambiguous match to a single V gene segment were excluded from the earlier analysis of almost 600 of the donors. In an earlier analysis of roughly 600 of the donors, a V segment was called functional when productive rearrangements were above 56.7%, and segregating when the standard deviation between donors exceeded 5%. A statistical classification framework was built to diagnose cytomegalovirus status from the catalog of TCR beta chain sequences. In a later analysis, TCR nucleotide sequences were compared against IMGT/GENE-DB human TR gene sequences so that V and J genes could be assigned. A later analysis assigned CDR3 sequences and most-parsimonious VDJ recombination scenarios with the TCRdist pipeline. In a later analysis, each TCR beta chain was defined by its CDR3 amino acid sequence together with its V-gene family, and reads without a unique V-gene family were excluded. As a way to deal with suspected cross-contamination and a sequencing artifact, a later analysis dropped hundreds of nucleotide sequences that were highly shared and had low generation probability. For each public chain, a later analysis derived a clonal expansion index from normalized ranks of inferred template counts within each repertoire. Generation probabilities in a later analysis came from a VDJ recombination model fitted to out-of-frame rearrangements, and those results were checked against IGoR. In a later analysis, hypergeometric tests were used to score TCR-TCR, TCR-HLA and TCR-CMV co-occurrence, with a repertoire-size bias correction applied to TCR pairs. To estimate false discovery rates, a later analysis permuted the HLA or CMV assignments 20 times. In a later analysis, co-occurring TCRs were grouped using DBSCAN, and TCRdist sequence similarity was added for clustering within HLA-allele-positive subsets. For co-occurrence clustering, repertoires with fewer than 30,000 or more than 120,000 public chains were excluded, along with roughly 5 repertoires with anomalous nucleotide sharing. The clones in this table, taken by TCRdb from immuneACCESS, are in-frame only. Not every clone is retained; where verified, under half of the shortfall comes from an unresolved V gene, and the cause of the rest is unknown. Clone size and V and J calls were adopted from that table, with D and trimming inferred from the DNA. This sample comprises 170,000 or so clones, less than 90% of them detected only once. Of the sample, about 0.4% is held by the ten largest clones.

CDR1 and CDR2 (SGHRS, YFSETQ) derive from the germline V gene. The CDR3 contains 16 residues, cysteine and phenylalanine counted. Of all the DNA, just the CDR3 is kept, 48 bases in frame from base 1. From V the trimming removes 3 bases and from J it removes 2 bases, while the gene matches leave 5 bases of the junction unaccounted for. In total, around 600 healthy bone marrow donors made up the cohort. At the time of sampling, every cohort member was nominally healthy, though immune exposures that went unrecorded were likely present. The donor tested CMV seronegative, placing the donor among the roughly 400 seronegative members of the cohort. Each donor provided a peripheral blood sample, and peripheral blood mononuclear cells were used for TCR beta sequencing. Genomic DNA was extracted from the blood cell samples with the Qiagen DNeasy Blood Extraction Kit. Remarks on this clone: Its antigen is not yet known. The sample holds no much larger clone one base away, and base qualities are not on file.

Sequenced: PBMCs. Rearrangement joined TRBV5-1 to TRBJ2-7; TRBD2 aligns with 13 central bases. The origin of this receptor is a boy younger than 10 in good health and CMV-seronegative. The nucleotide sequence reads TGCGCCAGCAGCTCAATCGGGACTAGCGGGACCTACGAGCAGTACTTC. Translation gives CASSSIGTSGTYEQYF.